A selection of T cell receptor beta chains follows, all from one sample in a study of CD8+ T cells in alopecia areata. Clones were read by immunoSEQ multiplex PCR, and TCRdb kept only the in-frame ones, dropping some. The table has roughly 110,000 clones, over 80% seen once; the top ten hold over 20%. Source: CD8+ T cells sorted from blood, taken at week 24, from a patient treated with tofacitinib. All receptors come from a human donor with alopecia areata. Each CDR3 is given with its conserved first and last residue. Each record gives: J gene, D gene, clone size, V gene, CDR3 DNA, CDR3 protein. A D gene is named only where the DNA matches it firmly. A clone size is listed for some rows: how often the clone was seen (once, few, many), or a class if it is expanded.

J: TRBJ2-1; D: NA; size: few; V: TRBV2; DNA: TGTGCCAGGGCCCGAGGGGATGAGCAGTTCTTC; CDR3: CARARGDEQFF
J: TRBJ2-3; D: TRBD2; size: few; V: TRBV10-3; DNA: TGTGCCATCAGTGAAGCGGGGACGCAGTATTTT; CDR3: CAISEAGTQYF
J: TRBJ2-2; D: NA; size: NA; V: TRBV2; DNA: TGTGCCAGCAGTGCTCCCCAGGGCCCTCACCTCTTCACCGGGGAGCTGTTTTTT; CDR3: CASSAPQGPHLFTGELFF
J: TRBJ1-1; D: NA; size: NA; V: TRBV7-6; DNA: TGTGCCAGCAGCTTAGCGGCGGGGGACACTGAAGCTTTCTTT; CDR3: CASSLAAGDTEAFF
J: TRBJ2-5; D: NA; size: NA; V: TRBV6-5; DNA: TGTGCCAGCAGTTACTCCGGCCCCAGGGAGACCCAGTACTTC; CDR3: CASSYSGPRETQYF
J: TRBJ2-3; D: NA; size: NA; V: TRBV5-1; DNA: TGCGCCAGCAGCTTGGCGAGCTCCGACAACACAGATACGCAGTATTTT; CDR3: CASSLASSDNTDTQYF
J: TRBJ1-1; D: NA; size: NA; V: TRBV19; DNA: TGTGCCAGTAGCCGTGGGGGGGCGGCTGAAGCTTTCTTT; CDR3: CASSRGGAAEAFF
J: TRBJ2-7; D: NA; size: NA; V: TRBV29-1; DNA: TGCAGCGTTGGCAACAGCTCCTACGAGCAGTACTTC; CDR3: CSVGNSSYEQYF
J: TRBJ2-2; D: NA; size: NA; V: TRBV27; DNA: TGTGCCAGCAGTCTGACGACGCACGGGGAGCTGTTTTTT; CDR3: CASSLTTHGELFF
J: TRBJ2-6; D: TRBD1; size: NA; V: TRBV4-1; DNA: TGCGCCAGCAGCCAGAGGGACAGCCTCTCTGGGGCCAACGTCCTGACTTTC; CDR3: CASSQRDSLSGANVLTF
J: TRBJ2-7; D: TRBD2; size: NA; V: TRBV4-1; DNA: TGCGCCAGCAGCCCCGCCCGGGGGGGCCGCTACGAGCAGTACTTC; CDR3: CASSPARGGRYEQYF
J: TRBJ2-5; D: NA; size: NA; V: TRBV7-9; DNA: TGTGCCAGCAGCTTAGGTGCCAGGGGCGAGACCCAGTACTTC; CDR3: CASSLGARGETQYF
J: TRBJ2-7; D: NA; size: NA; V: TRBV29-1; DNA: TGCAGCGTTGGACAGTTCTCCTACGAGCAGTACTTC; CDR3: CSVGQFSYEQYF
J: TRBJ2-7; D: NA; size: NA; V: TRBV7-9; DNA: TGTGCCAGCAGCCCGGACAGCTCCTACGAGCAGTACTTC; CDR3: CASSPDSSYEQYF
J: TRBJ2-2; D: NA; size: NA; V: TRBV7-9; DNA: TGTGCCAGCACACTACGTCTACTCGGGGAGCTGTTTTTT; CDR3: CASTLRLLGELFF
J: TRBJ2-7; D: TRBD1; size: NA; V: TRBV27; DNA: TGTGCCAGCAGCCGGGCAGGGGGTAGCTACGAGCAGTACTTC; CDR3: CASSRAGGSYEQYF
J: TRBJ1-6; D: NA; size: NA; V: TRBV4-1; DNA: TGCGCCAGCAGCCAGGCCTCCCCGGGCCCCTTGGGACCCCTCCACTTT; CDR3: CASSQASPGPLGPLHF
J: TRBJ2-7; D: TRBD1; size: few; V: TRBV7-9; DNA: TGTGCCAGCAGCTCAGGACAGGGGGCGGAAGAGCAGTACTTC; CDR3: CASSSGQGAEEQYF
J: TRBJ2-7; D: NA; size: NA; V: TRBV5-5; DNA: TGTGCCAGCAGCCCTACTAGCTCCTACGAGCAGTACTTC; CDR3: CASSPTSSYEQYF
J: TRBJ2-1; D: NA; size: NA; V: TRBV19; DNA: TGTGCCAGTAGTACACAGGGTAGCTCCTACAATGAGCAGTTCTTC; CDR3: CASSTQGSSYNEQFF
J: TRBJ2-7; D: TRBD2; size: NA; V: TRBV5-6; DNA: TGTGCCAGCAGCTTCAACGACGGGGGGTTAGGCGTCTACGAGCAGTACTTC; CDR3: CASSFNDGGLGVYEQYF
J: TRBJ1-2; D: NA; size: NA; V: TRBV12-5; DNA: TGTGCTAGTGGTTTCGGAGTCCCCAGGGGATTGGATGGCTACACCTTC; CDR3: CASGFGVPRGLDGYTF
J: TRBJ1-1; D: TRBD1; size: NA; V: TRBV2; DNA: TGTGCCACTAAGGTTAAGTCGCCCCGGACAGGGGAGAACACTGAAGCTTTCTTT; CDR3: CATKVKSPRTGENTEAFF
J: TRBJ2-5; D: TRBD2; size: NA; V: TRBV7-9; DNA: TGTGCCAGCAGCTCGACTAGCGAAGAGACCCAGTACTTC; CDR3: CASSSTSEETQYF
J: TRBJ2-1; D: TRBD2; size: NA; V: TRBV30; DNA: TGTGCCTGGAATGTTGCGGGGGGGCTTGAGCAGTTCTTC; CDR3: CAWNVAGGLEQFF
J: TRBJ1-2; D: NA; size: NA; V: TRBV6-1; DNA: TGTGCCAGCAGTGAAGAATTGGACAGCTACTATGGCTACACCTTC; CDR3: CASSEELDSYYGYTF
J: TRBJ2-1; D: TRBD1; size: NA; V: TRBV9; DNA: TGTGCCAGCAGCGGGGGACAGGGCGATGAGCAGTTCTTC; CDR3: CASSGGQGDEQFF
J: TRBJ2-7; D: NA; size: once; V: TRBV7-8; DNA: TGTGCCAGCAGCTTTCGGCAGGGGGGGTACGAGCAGTACTTC; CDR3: CASSFRQGGYEQYF
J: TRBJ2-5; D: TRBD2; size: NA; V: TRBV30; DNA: TGTGCCTGGGACGGGGGGGACCAAGAGACCCAGTACTTC; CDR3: CAWDGGDQETQYF
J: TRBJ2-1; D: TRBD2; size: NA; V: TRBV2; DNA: TGTGCCAGCAGTGGGACCTTAGCGGGGGAAATCTACAATGAGCAGTTCTTC; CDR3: CASSGTLAGEIYNEQFF
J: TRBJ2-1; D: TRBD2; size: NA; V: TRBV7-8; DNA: TGTGCCAGCAGCTTAACGGCTAGCGGGGGGTCCTACAATGAGCAGTTCTTC; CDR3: CASSLTASGGSYNEQFF
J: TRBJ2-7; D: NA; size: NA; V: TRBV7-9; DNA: TGTGCCAGCAGCCGAGCCGGGACCTTCTACGAGCAGTACTTC; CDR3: CASSRAGTFYEQYF
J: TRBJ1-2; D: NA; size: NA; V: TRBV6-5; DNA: TGTGCCAGCAGTTCCTACGGGACGGGGAACTATGGCTACACCTTC; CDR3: CASSSYGTGNYGYTF
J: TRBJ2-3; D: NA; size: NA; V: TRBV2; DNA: TGTGCCAGTCAAAGGTCTCGTGAGGGTTCGGATACGCAGTATTTT; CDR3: CASQRSREGSDTQYF
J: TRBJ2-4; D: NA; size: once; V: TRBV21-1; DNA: TGTGCCAGCAGCAAAGCGACCGACAGGCTAGCCAAAAACATTCAGTACTTC; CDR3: CASSKATDRLAKNIQYF
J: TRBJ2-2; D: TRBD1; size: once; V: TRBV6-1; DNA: TGTGCCAGCACGTCGGACAGGGACACCGGGGAGCTGTTTTTT; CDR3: CASTSDRDTGELFF
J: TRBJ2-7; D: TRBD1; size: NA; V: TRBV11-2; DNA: TGTGCCAGCAGCTTAGAACCCCCATTAAATTGGGACAGCACCTACGAGCAGTACTTC; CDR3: CASSLEPPLNWDSTYEQYF
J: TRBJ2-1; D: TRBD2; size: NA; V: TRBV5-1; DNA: TGCGCCAGCAGCTTGGGTAGCGGGGGGCAATACAATGAGCAGTTCTTC; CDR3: CASSLGSGGQYNEQFF
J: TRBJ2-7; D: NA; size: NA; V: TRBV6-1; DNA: TGTGCCAGCAGTGAAGTTCCCGTTGTGAGGGGGAGGCACGAGCAGTACTTC; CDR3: CASSEVPVVRGRHEQYF
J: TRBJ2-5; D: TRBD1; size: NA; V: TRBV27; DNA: TGTGCCAGCAGTCCCAGGGGGCGCGGAGAGACCCAGTACTTC; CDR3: CASSPRGRGETQYF
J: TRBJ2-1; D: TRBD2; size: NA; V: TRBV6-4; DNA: TGTGCCAGCCGTGTGGACGGGGGGGCGGGCAATGAGCAGTTCTTC; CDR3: CASRVDGGAGNEQFF
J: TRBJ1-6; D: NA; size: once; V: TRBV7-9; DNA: TGTGCCAGCAGTTCCTTAAGGCCAGGGTCGAATTCACCCCTCCACTTT; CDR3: CASSSLRPGSNSPLHF
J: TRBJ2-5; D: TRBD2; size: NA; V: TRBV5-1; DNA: TGCGCCAGCAGCTTGGGGACTAGCGGGGGATACCACCAAGAGACCCAGTACTTC; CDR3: CASSLGTSGGYHQETQYF
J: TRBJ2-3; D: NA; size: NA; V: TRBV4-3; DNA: TGCGCCAGCAGCCAAGATAGTGATGCCACAGATACGCAGTATTTT; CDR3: CASSQDSDATDTQYF
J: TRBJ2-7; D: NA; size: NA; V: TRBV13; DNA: TGTGCCAGCAGCTTCCTATCGTACGAGCAGTACTTC; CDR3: CASSFLSYEQYF
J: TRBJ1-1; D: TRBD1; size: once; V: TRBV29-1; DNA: TGCAGCGTCTGGACAGGGGGGACTGAAGCTTTCTTT; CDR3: CSVWTGGTEAFF
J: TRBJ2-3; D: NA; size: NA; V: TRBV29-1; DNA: TGCAGCGCCCAATGGGGCACAGATACGCAGTATTTT; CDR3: CSAQWGTDTQYF
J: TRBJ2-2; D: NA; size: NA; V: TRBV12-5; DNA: TGTGCTAGTGGGTCTTTTCCATTGAGGGAGCTGTTTTTT; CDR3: CASGSFPLRELFF
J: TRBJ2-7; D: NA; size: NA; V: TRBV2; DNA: TGTGCCAGCAGTCTCTTGACAGTTACTACCTACGAGCAGTACTTC; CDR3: CASSLLTVTTYEQYF
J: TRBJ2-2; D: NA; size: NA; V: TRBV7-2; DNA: TGTGCCAGCAGCTTAGATTACACCGGGGAGCTGTTTTTT; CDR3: CASSLDYTGELFF
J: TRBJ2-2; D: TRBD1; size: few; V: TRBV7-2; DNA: TGTGCCAGCAGCATCCAGGGGGCCCTGAACACCGGGGAGCTGTTTTTT; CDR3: CASSIQGALNTGELFF
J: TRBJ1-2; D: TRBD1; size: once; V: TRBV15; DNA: TGTGCCACCAGCAGAGATCTCCCGAGAACAGGGGTAAACTATGGCTACACCTTC; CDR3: CATSRDLPRTGVNYGYTF
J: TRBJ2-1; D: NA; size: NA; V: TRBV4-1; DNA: TGCGCCAGCAGCCAATCGGGACAAATGGACGTGTACAATGAGCAGTTCTTC; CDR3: CASSQSGQMDVYNEQFF
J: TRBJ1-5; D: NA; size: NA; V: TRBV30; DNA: TGTGCCTGGAGTCCTCCGGACCGTATGGGGCAGCCCCAGCATTTT; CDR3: CAWSPPDRMGQPQHF
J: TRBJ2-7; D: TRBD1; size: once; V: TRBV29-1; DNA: TGCAGCGTTACCCCGACAGGGGCCTCCTACGAGCAGTACTTC; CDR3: CSVTPTGASYEQYF